A single TCR beta chain is shown here with its context. Across about two dozen US areas, participants ranged in age from roughly 18 to 95 years. The sample is drawn from a study of blood T cell repertoires in COVID-19. Method: immunoSEQ multiplex PCR; TCRdb's copy keeps in-frame clones and lacks some. The data hold about 150,000 clones, with about nine tenths observed a single time. Sequenced input: PBMCs or T cells enriched from blood (not recorded which). This clonotype was sampled from a woman between 40 and 55 years old who had been exposed to COVID-19.

The CDR3 loop reads CASSLGGEEKGYTF. CDR3 coding DNA: TGTGCCAGCAGTCTTGGAGGGGAAGAGAAGGGCTACACCTTC. V is TRBV3-1 (or the pseudogene TRBV3-2) and J is TRBJ1-2, with D perhaps TRBD1 (5 bases). The V gene's germline CDR1 is LGHDT and CDR2 YNNKEL (reference sequence). V was clipped by 6 bases and J by 8 bases, with 19 bases between them. This CDR3 region has 14 residues.